This record covers a single TCR beta chain. The junction and the germline gene differ at one end; a read error may be behind it. A modified ARM-PCR protocol with three rounds of nested PCR amplified TCRbeta. TCRdb reanalysed the multiplex PCR reads using MiXCR and keeps one entry per CDR3 protein. The repertoire holds 98,000 or so distinct CDR3 sequences, with around three quarters as singletons. This sample is drawn from a study of tumor and adjacent non-tumor tissue in lung cancer. CDR3 length: 17 residues. Germline CDR1 and CDR2: LGHNA and YNFKEQ. The template was RNA from unsorted bulk tissue. This non-tumor lung sample came from over 3 cm beyond the tumor edge.

The sequenced material came from distant non-tumor lung tissue. J is TRBJ2-1 and V is TRBV4-2, with TRBD2 matching 14 bases. The receptor was derived from a man aged 55 to 70 with small cell lung cancer. This CDR3 is CASSPRTLTSGRGEQFF. The CDR3 DNA reads TGTGCCAGCAGCCCTCGGACCCTGACTAGCGGGAGGGGTGAGCAATTCTTC.